The TCR beta chain under discussion was sequenced for a study of graft-versus-host responses after intestinal transplantation. As for the study in general: Every recipient had anti-thymocyte globulin induction and 2 to 4 years of tacrolimus plus steroids.

The study, taken as a whole, reports: The study associated peak circulating GvH clone levels with early post-transplant HvG declines.

Comments on this clone: The antigen is undetermined.

J gave up 5 bases and V 3 bases, and 4 bases lay outside the gene matches. Per germline, CDR1 MDHEN and CDR2 SYDVKM. This CDR3 region has 14 residues. Repertoires were generated with immunoSEQ multiplex PCR, while TCRdb's copy carries only in-frame clones and drops some. The sample lists roughly 120,000 clones, 85% to 95% occurring once. The genes are TRBV28 and TRBJ2-3, with 8 bases fitting TRBD1. The sample consisted of unstimulated CD8+ T cells sorted from spleen or lymph node cells, taken before intestinal transplant. This clonotype originated in a human donor who received an intestinal transplant. DNA of the CDR3: TGTGCCAGCAGTTTGACAGGGGTGGGAGATACGCAGTATTTT. Its translation is CASSLTGVGDTQYF.